This T cell receptor beta chain was sequenced during a study of monozygotic twins with inflammatory bowel disease. Study results and limitations: Clonotype sharing was lower in IBD patients than healthy twins, most markedly with disease activity. Researchers were unable to tell different T cell subtypes apart. On the inverse Simpson index, IBD patients scored lower for TCRbeta diversity than healthy co-twins.

The authors used around 3,800 ng of total RNA per TCR library. TCRdb re-called the 5' RACE reads and gives one entry per CDR3 protein, without DNA. The specimen's table records 150,000 to 200,000 distinct CDR3 sequences. A note on this clonotype: The antigen remains unidentified.

CDR3 length: 15 amino acids. Germline V lookup: CDR1 SGHTA, CDR2 FQGNSA. The receptor comes from a human donor with ulcerative colitis or Crohn's disease, or a healthy co-twin of an affected twin (not recorded which). The chain carries TRBV7-2 and TRBJ1-6. The sequencing input was blood. The CDR3: CASSLEAGVYSPLHF.